The 20 T cell receptor beta chains reported below all come from one sample, sequenced in a study of human T cells and chemical hapten exposure. The time point here: pre-sensitization, week 0. The sample's treatment: therapeutic diphenylcyclopropenone sensitization with weekly scalp DPC. TCRdb called the RACE reads again in MiXCR, with one record for every CDR3 protein. The sample has tens of thousands of distinct CDR3 sequences; about 10% are singletons. The material was whole blood, obtained in connection with sensitization to the hapten diphenylcyclopropenone (DPC). The receptors derive from a man under 40 with alopecia areata. Some clones in this sample may be carry-over from other donors' samples.

This sequence joins TRBV5-5 and TRBJ2-5; D is perhaps TRBD1 or TRBD2 (5 bases each). CDR1 and CDR2 from the germline V gene are SGHKS and YYEKEE (reference sequence). CDR3 length: 14 residues. V lost 0 bases and J lost 7, with 13 bases in between. The CDR3 DNA follows: TGTGCCAGCAGCTTGGCAGGGACCGGCGGGACCCAGTACTTC. Protein product: CASSLAGTGGTQYF.

This clonotype was counted many times. The rearrangement joins TRBV27 to TRBJ2-3; no reliable D call. The germline V gene encodes CDR1 MNHEY and CDR2 SMNVEV (reference sequence). With 5 bases removed from V and 7 bases from J, the gap between germline ends came to 7 bases. There are 11 residues in the CDR3. The CDR3 reads CASSEYNTQYF. For the CDR3, the DNA is TGTGCCAGCAGTGAATATAATACGCAGTATTTT.

This clonotype was seen repeatedly, ten times or more. The rearrangement joins TRBV29-1 to TRBJ2-3; D unresolved. CDR3 length: 11 amino acids. Germline CDR1 and CDR2: SQVTM and ANQGSEA. The ends were cut back, 3 bases at V and 7 bases at J, with 8 bases in the middle. This chain's CDR3 is CSVDTVNTQYF. CDR3 nucleotides: TGCAGCGTTGACACTGTAAATACGCAGTATTTT.

This clonotype was recorded at least ten times. V is TRBV18 and J is TRBJ1-1; unclear D gene. The CDR3 has 14 amino acids. The V gene lost 4 bases and the J gene lost 7 bases, with 16 bases spanning the gap. CDR1 is KGHSH, CDR2 LQKENI, per germline. CDR3 coding DNA: TGTGCCAGCTCACGGCGAGGGAACGTCGTTGAAGCTTTCTTT. This codes for CASSRRGNVVEAFF.

The rearrangement joins TRBV6-6 to TRBJ2-7; D remains unclear. The germline gives CDR1 MNHNY, CDR2 SVGAGI (reference sequence). CDR3 length: 12 amino acids. Trimming pared 10 bases from V and 4 bases from J, leaving 14 bases between. The CDR3 DNA sequence: TGTGCCACTCGGGTCCTAAATTACGAGCAGTACTTC. Its protein product is CATRVLNYEQYF.

The chain is built from TRBV4-2 and TRBJ2-5, with 11 bases aligning to TRBD2. CDR3 size: 19 residues. The V and J ends lost 0 bases and 7 bases, in that order; junction bases with no gene match: 16. CDR1 and CDR2 (germline): LGHNA, YNFKEQ. In DNA form, the CDR3 reads TGTGCCAGCAGCCAAGATCCTCTCTGGGGGACTAGCGGTGCACCGACCCAGTACTTC. As protein: CASSQDPLWGTSGAPTQYF.

This clonotype has more than one count but fewer than ten. CDR3 coding DNA: TGTGCCAGCAGCGACAGGGATGAGCAGTTCTTC. Amino acids: CASSDRDEQFF. The chain joins TRBV2 to TRBJ2-1; 7 bases map to TRBD1. This CDR3 region has 11 residues. J lost 8 bases, V lost 6 bases, and 1 base had no gene match. The V gene's germline CDR1 is SNHLY and CDR2 FYNNEI.

This clonotype showed up just a few times. V and J are TRBV7-6 and TRBJ2-1, with a possible D match to TRBD1 (5 bases). From germline, CDR1 is SGHVS and CDR2 FNYEAQ. Trimming removed 1 base at V and 8 bases at J, with 18 bases between. The CDR3 contains 16 residues. This CDR3 is CASSLGGAGNVDEQFF. The CDR3 coding sequence is TGTGCCAGCAGCTTAGGTGGTGCAGGGAATGTCGATGAGCAGTTCTTC.

This chain's CDR3 is CASSPQGAPLYEQYF. The CDR3 nucleotides are TGCGCCAGCAGTCCTCAGGGGGCTCCCCTATACGAGCAGTACTTC. The chain links TRBV5-1 to TRBJ2-7, with 8 positions matching TRBD1. The V segment lost 5 bases and the J segment 4 bases; nucleotides outside the gene matches: 11. Germline values: CDR1 SGHRS, CDR2 YFSETQ. The length of the CDR3 is 15 residues. The complete variable domain, with remaining parts taken from reference TRBV5-1 and TRBJ2-7, reads KAGVTQTPRYLIKTRGQQVTLSCSPISGHRSVSWYQQTPGQGLQFLFEYFSETQRNKGNFPGRFSGRQFSNSRSEMNVSTLELGDSALYLCASSPQGAPLYEQYFGPGTRLTVT.

This clonotype was observed many times. This rearrangement joins TRBV9 to TRBJ2-1, with 8 positions matching TRBD2. This CDR3 has 22 amino acids. The germline V gene has CDR1 SGDLS and CDR2 YYNGEE. V dropped 0 bases and J dropped 1; count of bases not matched to a gene: 21. CDR3 DNA sequence: TGTGCCAGCAGCGTAGGCCTTCCGAGGCGGGAGGAAACCCGATTATCCTACAATGAGCAGTTCTTC. Amino acid sequence: CASSVGLPRREETRLSYNEQFF.

To note about this clonotype: The CDR3 carries no conserved terminal phenylalanine or tryptophan, so it likely arises from a read error. V usage is TRBV20-1 and J usage is TRBJ2-5; tentatively, D is TRBD1 (6 bases). CDR3 length: 12 amino acids. V was trimmed by 3 bases and J by 5 bases, leaving 10 bases between them. Germline V CDR1 and CDR2: DFQATT, SNEGSKA (reference sequence). CDR3 nucleotides: TGCAGTGCTAGCTACAGGGCTGAGACCCAGTACATC. It translates to CSASYRAETQYI.

A few counts support this clonotype. The chain combines TRBV7-2 with TRBJ1-4, with TRBD1 matching 7 bases. This CDR3 has 15 amino acids. The ends lost 5 bases at V and 0 bases at J; junction bases unmatched: 3. Germline V gene lookup returns CDR1 SGHTA and CDR2 FQGNSA. The CDR3 DNA is TGTGCCAGCAGCCCCGACAGGGCAACTAATGAAAAACTGTTTTTT. Translating it yields CASSPDRATNEKLFF. Full variable domain (outside the CDR3, taken from reference TRBV7-2 and TRBJ1-4): GAGVSQSPSNKVTEKGKDVELRCDPISGHTALYWYRQSLGQGLEFLIYFQGNSAPDKSGLPSDRFSAERTGGSVSTLTIQRTQQEDSAVYLCASSPDRATNEKLFFGSGTQLSVL.

At least ten counts were recorded for this clonotype. The V and J genes are TRBV21-1 and TRBJ1-6; the D call in the table, TRBD1, was not verified against the DNA. TRBV21-1 is listed as a pseudogene. CDR3 length equals 16 residues. CDR3 amino acids: CASRRDTLIGNSPLHF. CDR3 sequence (DNA): TGTGCCAGCAGGAGGGACACCCTTATCGGGAATTCACCCCTCCACTTT.

This clonotype was observed many times. The chain carries TRBV28 and TRBJ2-7; D may correspond to TRBD1 or TRBD2 (6 bases each). This CDR3 comprises 16 residues. With 7 bases removed from V and 2 bases from J, the gap between germline ends came to 21 bases. CDR1 and CDR2 (germline): MDHEN, SYDVKM. This chain's CDR3 is CASTLGGRRGAYEQYV. CDR3 nucleotide sequence: TGTGCCAGCACCCTCGGCGGGCGGAGGGGGGCCTACGAGCAGTACGTC.

This clonotype was seen ten or more times. The J gene is TRBJ2-1, the V gene TRBV6-2 or TRBV6-3, with D tentatively TRBD2 (6 bases). CDR1 and CDR2 from the germline V gene are MNHEY and SVGEGT. V dropped 2 bases and J dropped 5 bases, with 13 bases sitting between them. The CDR3 covers 15 residues. The CDR3, as DNA: TGTGCCAGCAGTTACATTAAAGGACTACACAATGAGCAGTTCTTC. It encodes CASSYIKGLHNEQFF.

This clonotype was observed a handful of times. The J gene is TRBJ2-4, the V gene TRBV2; D uncertain. This CDR3 is 15 amino acids long. The germline V gene has CDR1 SNHLY and CDR2 FYNNEI. V was trimmed by 4 bases and J by 0 bases, leaving 10 bases between them. The CDR3 spells CASSANELAKNIQYF. The CDR3 DNA is TGTGCCAGCAGTGCGAACGAGCTAGCCAAAAACATTCAGTACTTC.

The chain links TRBV11-2 to TRBJ1-1; the D is unclear. The CDR3 covers 14 residues. The V and J ends lost 1 base and 4 bases respectively, with 10 bases between them. Germline assignment: CDR1 SGHAT and CDR2 FQNNGV. The CDR3 is CASSLGAVFTEAFF. CDR3 bases: TGTGCCAGCAGCTTAGGGGCGGTTTTCACTGAAGCTTTCTTT.

The rearrangement links TRBV18 to TRBJ2-7; 12 bases are shared with TRBD2. Trimming cost V 5 bases and J 4 bases; bases outside gene matches: 3. The CDR3 is 14 residues long. Germline V gene lookup returns CDR1 KGHSH and CDR2 LQKENI. The CDR3 region is CASSTSGRSYEQYV. The CDR3 coding sequence is TGTGCCAGCTCAACTAGCGGGAGGTCGTACGAGCAGTACGTC.

This clonotype was recorded at least ten times. The V and J genes are TRBV7-9 and TRBJ2-1; perhaps D is TRBD1 or TRBD2 (5 bases each). The ends were cut back, 6 bases at V and 0 bases at J, with 12 bases in the middle. Germline CDR1 reads SEHNR; CDR2 reads FQNEAQ (reference sequence). This CDR3 has 15 amino acids. CDR3 sequence (DNA): TGTGCCAGCAGGCAGGCAGGGAGCTCCTACAATGAGCAGTTCTTC. It encodes CASRQAGSSYNEQFF.

This clonotype has a single count. The gene calls are TRBV10-1 and TRBJ1-6; D not resolved. CDR1 and CDR2 from the germline V gene are WNHNN and SYGVQD (reference sequence). The CDR3 length is 13 residues. The CDR3 spells CTTSRTTDSPLHF. DNA of the CDR3: TGCACCACGAGTAGGACTACAGATTCACCCCTCCACTTT.